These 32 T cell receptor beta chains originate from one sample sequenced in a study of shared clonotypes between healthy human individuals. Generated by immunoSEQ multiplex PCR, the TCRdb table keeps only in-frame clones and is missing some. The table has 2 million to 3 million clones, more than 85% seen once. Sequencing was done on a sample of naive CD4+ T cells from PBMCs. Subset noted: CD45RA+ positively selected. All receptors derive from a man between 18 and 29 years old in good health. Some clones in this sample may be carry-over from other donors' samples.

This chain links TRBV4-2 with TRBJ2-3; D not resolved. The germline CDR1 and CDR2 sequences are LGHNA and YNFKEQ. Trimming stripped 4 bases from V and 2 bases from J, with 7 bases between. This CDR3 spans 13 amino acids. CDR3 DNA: TGTGCCAGCAGCCGAGTGGTCACAGATACGCAGTATTTT. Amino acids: CASSRVVTDTQYF.

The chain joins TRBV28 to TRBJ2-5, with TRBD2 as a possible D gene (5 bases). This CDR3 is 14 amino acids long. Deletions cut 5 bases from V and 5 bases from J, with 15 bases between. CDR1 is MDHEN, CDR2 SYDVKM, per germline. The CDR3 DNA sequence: TGTGCCAGCAGTCAGGTCTTCGGCGGGGAGACCCAGTACTTC. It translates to CASSQVFGGETQYF.

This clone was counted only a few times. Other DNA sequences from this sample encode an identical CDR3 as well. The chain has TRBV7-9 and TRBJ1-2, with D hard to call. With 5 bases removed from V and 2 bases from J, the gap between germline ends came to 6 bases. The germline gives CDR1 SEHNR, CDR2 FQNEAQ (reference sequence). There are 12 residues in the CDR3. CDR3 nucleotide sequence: TGTGCCAGCAGCCTCGAGAACTATGGCTACACCTTC. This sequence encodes CASSLENYGYTF.

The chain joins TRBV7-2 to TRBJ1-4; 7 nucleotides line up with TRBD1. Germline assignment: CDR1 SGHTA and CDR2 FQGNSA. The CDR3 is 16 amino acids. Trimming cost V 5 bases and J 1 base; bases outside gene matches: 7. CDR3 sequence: CASSRQGGLTNEKLFF. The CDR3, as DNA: TGTGCCAGCAGCCGACAAGGGGGCTTAACTAATGAAAAACTGTTTTTT.

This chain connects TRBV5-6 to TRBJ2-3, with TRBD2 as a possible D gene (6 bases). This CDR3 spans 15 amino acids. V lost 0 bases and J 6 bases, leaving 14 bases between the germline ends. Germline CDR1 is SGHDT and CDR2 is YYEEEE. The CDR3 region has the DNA TGTGCCAGCAGCTTGGGGAGACTAGAAGCGGATACGCAGTATTTT. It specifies CASSLGRLEADTQYF. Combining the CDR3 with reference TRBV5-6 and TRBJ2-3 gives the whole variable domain DAGVTQSPTHLIKTRGQQVTLRCSPKSGHDTVSWYQQALGQGPQFIFQYYEEEERQRGNFPDRFSGHQFPNYSSELNVNALLLGDSALYLCASSLGRLEADTQYFGPGTRLTVL.

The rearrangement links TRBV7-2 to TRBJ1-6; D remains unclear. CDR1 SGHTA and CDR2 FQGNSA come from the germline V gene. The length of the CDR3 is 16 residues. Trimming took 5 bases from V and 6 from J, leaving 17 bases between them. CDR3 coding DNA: TGTGCCAGCAGCCCTTTACCCGGACGATTTAATTCACCCCTCCACTTT. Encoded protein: CASSPLPGRFNSPLHF.

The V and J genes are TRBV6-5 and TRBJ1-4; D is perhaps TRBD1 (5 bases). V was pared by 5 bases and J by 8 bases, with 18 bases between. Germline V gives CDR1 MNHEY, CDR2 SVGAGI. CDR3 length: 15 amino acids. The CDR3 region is CASSPTGGVGEKLFF. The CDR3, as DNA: TGTGCCAGCAGTCCCACAGGAGGGGTTGGAGAAAAACTGTTTTTT.

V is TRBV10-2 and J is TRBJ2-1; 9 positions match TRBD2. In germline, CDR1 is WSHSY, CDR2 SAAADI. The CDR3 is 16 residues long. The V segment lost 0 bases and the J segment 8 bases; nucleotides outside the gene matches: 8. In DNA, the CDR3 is TGCGCCAGCAGTGAGTCCGGTCTAGCGGGGTTGCATGAGCAGTTCTTC. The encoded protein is CASSESGLAGLHEQFF.

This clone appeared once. CDR3 DNA sequence: TGTGCCAGCAGCCCCAGGGAGGAGACCCAGTACTTC. It encodes CASSPREETQYF. This rearrangement joins TRBV7-2 to TRBJ2-5, with D possibly called TRBD1 or TRBD2 (5 bases each). This CDR3 region has 12 residues. Per germline, CDR1 SGHTA and CDR2 FQGNSA. V dropped 5 bases and J dropped 5 bases, with 9 bases sitting between them.

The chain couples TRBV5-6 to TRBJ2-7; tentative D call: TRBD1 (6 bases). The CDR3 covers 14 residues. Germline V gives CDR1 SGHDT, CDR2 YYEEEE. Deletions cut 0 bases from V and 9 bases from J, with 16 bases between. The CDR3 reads CASSLGEQGIGQYF. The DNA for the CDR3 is TGTGCCAGCAGCTTGGGGGAACAGGGAATAGGGCAGTACTTC.

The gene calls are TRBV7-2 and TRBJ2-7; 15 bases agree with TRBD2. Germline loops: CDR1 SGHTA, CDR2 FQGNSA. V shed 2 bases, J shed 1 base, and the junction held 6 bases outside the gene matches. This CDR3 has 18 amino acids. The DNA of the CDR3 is TGTGCCAGCAGCTTACCGGGACTAGCGGGAGGCCCATCCTACGAGCAGTACTTC. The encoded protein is CASSLPGLAGGPSYEQYF.

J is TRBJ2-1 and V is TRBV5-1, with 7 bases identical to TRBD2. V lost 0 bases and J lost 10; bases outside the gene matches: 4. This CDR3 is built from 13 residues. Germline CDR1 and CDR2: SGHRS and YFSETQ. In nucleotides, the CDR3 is TGCGCCAGCAGCTTGGTCCCTAGCGGCGAGCAGTTCTTC. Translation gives CASSLVPSGEQFF.

The CDR3 DNA reads TGTGCCAGCAGCTTAGTCTGGACAGGGTCCTACGAGCAGTACTTC. Translated, it gives CASSLVWTGSYEQYF. The chain joins TRBV7-8 to TRBJ2-7, with 8 bases identical to TRBD1. CDR1 and CDR2 (germline): SGHVS, FQNEAQ. V shed 1 base, J shed 1 base, and the junction held 3 bases outside the gene matches. CDR3 length: 15 amino acids.

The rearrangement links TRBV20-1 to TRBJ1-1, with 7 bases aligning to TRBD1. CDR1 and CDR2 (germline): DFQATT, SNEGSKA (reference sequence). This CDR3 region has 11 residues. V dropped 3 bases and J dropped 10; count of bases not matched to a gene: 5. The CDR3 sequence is CSASYRGGAFF. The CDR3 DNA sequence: TGCAGTGCTAGTTACAGGGGAGGAGCTTTCTTT.

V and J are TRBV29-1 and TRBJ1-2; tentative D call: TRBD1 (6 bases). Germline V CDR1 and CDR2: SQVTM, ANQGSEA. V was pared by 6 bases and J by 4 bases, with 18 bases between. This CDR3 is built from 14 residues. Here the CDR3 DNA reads TGCAGCGTAGTACAGGGAGGGGTAACCTATGGCTACACCTTC. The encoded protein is CSVVQGGVTYGYTF.

The CDR3 loop reads CASRPAGTANEKLFF. The CDR3 DNA reads as TGTGCCAGCAGACCTGCCGGGACCGCGAATGAAAAACTGTTTTTT. The chain links TRBV7-9 to TRBJ1-4; weak D call: TRBD1 (5 bases). Per germline, CDR1 SEHNR and CDR2 FQNEAQ (reference sequence). The V and J ends lost 6 bases and 5 bases respectively, with 16 bases between them. The CDR3 spans 15 residues.

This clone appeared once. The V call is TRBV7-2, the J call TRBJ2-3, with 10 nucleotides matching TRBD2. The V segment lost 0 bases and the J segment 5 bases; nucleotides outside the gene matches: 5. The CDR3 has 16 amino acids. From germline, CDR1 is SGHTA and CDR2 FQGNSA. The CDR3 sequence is CASSLARTSGQDTQYF. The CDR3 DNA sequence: TGTGCCAGCAGCTTAGCGAGGACTAGCGGACAAGATACGCAGTATTTT.

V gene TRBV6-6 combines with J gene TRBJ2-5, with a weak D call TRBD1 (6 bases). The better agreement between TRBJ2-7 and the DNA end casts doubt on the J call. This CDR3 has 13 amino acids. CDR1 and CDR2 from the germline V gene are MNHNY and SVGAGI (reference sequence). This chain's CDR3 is CASSYSQGYEQYF. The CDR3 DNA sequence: TGTGCCAGCAGTTACTCACAGGGCTACGAGCAGTACTTC.

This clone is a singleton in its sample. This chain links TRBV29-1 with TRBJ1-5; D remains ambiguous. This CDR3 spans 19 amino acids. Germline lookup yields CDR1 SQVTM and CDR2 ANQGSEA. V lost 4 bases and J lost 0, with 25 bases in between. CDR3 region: CSVGRSRTVPLYSNQPQHF. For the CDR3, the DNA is TGCAGCGTTGGTCGATCCCGGACGGTACCGTTATATAGCAATCAGCCCCAGCATTTT.

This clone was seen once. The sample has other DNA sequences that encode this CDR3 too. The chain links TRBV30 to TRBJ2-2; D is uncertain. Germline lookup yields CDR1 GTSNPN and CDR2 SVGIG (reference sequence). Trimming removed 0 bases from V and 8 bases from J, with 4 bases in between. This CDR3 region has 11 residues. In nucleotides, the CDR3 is TGTGCCTGGAGTGTAAATGGGGAGCTGTTTTTT. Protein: CAWSVNGELFF.

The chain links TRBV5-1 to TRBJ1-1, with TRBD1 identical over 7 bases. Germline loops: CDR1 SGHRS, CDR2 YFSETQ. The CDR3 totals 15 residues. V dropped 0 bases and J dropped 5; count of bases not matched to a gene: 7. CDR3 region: CASSLEGAGKTEAFF. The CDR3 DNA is TGCGCCAGCAGCTTGGAGGGGGCGGGTAAAACTGAAGCTTTCTTT.

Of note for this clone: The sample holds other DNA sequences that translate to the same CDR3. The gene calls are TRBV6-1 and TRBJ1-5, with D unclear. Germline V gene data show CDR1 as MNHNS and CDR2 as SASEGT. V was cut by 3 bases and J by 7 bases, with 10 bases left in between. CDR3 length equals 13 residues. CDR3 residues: CASSEGLGQPQHF. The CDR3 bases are TGTGCCAGCAGTGAGGGTCTTGGGCAGCCCCAGCATTTT.

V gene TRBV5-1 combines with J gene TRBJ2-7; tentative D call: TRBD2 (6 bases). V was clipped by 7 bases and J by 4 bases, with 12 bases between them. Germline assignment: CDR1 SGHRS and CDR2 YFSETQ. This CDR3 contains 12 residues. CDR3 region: CASGTFGYEQYF. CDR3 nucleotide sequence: TGCGCCAGCGGGACTTTCGGATACGAGCAGTACTTC.

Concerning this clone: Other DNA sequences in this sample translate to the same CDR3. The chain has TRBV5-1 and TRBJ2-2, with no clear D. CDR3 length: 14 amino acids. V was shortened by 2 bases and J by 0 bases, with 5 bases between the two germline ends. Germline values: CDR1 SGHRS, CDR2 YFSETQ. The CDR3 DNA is TGCGCCAGCAGCTTCGACCCGAACACCGGGGAGCTGTTTTTT. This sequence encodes CASSFDPNTGELFF.

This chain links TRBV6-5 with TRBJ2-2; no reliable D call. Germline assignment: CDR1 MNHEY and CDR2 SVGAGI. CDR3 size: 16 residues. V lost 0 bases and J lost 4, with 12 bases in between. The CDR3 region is CASSYSPFSSTGELFF. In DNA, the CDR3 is TGTGCCAGCAGTTACTCCCCGTTCTCAAGCACCGGGGAGCTGTTTTTT.

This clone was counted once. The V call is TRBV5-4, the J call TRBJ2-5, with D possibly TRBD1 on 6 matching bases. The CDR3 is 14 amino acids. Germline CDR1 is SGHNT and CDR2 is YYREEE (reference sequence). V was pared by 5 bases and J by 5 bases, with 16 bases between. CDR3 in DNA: TGTGCCAGCAGTCTCCCGCTAGGGGGTGAGACCCAGTACTTC. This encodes CASSLPLGGETQYF.

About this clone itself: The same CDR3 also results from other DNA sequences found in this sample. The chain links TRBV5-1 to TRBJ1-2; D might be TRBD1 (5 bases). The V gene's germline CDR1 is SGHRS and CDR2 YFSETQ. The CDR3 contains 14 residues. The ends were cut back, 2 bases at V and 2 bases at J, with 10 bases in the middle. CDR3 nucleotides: TGCGCCAGCAGCTTACTGACAGACAACTATGGCTACACCTTC. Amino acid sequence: CASSLLTDNYGYTF.

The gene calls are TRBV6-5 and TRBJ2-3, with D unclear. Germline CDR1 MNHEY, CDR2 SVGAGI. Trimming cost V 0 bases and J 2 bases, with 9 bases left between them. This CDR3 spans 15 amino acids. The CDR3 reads CASSYSSGTTDTQYF. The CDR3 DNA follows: TGTGCCAGCAGTTACTCGTCAGGTACCACAGATACGCAGTATTTT.

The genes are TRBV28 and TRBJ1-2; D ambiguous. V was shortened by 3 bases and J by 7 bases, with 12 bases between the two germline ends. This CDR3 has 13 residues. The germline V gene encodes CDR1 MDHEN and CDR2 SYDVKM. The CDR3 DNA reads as TGTGCCAGCAGTTTGGTCTTACCGGGTGGCTACACCTTC. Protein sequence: CASSLVLPGGYTF.

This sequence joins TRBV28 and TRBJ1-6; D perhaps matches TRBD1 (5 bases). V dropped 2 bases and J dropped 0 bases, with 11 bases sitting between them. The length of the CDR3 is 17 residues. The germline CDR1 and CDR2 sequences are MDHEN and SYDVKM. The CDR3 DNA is TGTGCCAGCAGTTTAGGGGCAGGAAGCTCCTATAATTCACCCCTCCACTTT. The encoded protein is CASSLGAGSSYNSPLHF.

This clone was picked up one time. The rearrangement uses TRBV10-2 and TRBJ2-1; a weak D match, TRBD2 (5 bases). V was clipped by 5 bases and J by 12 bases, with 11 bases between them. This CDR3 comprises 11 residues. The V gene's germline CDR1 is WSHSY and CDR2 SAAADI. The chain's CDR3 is CASSSAGRQFF. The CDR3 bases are TGCGCCAGCAGTTCGGCGGGTCGGCAGTTCTTC.

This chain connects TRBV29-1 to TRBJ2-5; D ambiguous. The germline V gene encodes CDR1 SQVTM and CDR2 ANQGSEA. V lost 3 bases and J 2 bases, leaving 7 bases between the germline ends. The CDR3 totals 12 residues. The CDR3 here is CSVDRSQETQYF. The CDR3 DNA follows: TGCAGCGTTGACAGGAGTCAAGAGACCCAGTACTTC.